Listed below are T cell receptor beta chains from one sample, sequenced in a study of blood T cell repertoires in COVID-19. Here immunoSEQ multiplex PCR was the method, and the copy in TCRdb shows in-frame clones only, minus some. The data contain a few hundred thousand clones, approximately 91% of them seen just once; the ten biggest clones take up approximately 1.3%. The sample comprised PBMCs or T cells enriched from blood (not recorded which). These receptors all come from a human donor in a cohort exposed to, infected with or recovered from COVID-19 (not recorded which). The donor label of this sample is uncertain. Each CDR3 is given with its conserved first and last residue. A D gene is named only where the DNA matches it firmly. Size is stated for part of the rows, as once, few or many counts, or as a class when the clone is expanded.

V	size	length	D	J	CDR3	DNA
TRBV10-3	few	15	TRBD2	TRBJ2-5	CAIRPSGGDEETQYF	TGTGCCATCAGACCTAGCGGGGGAGACGAAGAGACCCAGTACTTC
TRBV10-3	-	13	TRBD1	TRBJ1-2	CAISGTGDYGYTF	TGTGCCATCAGTGGGACAGGGGACTATGGCTACACCTTC
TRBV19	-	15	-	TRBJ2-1	CASSRQVNPYNEQFF	TGTGCCAGTAGTCGACAGGTGAACCCCTACAATGAGCAGTTCTTC
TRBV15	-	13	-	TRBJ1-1	CATAESMNTEAFF	TGTGCCACCGCGGAGTCCATGAACACTGAAGCTTTCTTT
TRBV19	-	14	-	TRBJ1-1	CASSIVLGGSEAFF	TGTGCCAGTAGTATAGTCCTCGGGGGGTCTGAAGCTTTCTTT
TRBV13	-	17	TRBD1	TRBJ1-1	CASSLGQGPYMNTEAFF	TGTGCCAGCAGCTTGGGACAGGGTCCGTACATGAACACTGAAGCTTTCTTT
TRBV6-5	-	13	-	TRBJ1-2	CATENRGWRGYTF	TGTGCCACCGAGAACCGGGGGTGGCGGGGCTACACCTTC
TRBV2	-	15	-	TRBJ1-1	CASSVRRGFWTEAFF	TGTGCCAGCAGTGTGAGGAGGGGTTTCTGGACTGAAGCTTTCTTT
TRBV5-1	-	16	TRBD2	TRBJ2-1	CASSSRLAGAYNEQFF	TGCGCCAGCAGCTCCCGACTAGCGGGGGCGTACAATGAGCAGTTCTTC
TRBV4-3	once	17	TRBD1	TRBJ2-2	CASSQARQGVNTGELFF	TGCGCCAGCAGCCAAGCCCGACAGGGGGTTAACACCGGGGAGCTGTTTTTT
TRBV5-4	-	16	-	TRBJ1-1	CASSPGAFIRNTEAFF	TGTGCCAGCAGCCCTGGAGCGTTTATCAGGAACACTGAAGCTTTCTTT
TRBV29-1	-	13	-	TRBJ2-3	CSVERGTTDTQYF	TGCAGCGTTGAAAGGGGGACCACAGATACGCAGTATTTT
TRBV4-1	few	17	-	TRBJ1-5	CASSQYHRPGGDQPQHF	TGCGCCAGCAGCCAATACCATAGACCAGGAGGTGATCAGCCCCAGCATTTT
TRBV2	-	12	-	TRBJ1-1	CASRGVGTEAFF	TGTGCCAGCAGAGGGGTGGGCACTGAAGCTTTCTTT
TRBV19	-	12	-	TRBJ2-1	CASSMADNEQFF	TGTGCCAGTAGTATGGCAGACAATGAGCAGTTCTTC
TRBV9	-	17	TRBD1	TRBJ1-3	CASSVKQGTYSGNTIYF	TGTGCCAGCAGCGTAAAACAGGGGACTTACTCTGGAAACACCATATATTTT
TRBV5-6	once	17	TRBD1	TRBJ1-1	CASSFRGVYRDRDTPLF	TGTGCCAGCAGTTTCCGAGGAGTGTACCGGGACAGGGATACTCCACTCTTT
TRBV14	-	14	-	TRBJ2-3	CASSQKTGTDTQYF	TGTGCCAGCAGCCAAAAAACAGGAACAGATACGCAGTATTTT
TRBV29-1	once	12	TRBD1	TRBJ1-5	CSAGQGYQPQHF	TGCAGCGCAGGACAGGGGTATCAGCCCCAGCATTTT
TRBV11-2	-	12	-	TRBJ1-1	CASSQPGTEAFF	TGTGCCAGCAGCCAACCAGGGACTGAAGCTTTCTTT
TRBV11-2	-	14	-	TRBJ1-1	CASRPSGTHTEAFF	TGTGCCAGCAGACCGTCCGGGACTCACACTGAAGCTTTCTTT
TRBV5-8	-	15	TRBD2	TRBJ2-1	CASSLFKRGVNEQFF	TGTGCCAGCAGCTTGTTCAAGCGGGGGGTTAATGAGCAGTTCTTC
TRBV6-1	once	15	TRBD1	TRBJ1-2	CASSEAPTGEGGYTF	TGTGCCAGCAGTGAAGCGCCGACAGGGGAAGGAGGCTACACCTTC
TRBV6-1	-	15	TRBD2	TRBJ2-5	CASSEGASGRETQYF	TGTGCCAGCAGTGAAGGGGCTAGCGGGCGGGAGACCCAGTACTTC
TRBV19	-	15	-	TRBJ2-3	CASSIGPPPEGTQYF	TGTGCCAGTAGTATCGGACCACCACCGGAGGGTACGCAGTATTTT
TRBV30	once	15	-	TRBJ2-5	CAWSLYHSVQETQYF	TGTGCCTGGAGCCTATATCACTCGGTTCAAGAGACCCAGTACTTC
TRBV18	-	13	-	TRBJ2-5	CASSPGQPETQYF	TGTGCCAGCTCACCAGGGCAGCCCGAGACCCAGTACTTC